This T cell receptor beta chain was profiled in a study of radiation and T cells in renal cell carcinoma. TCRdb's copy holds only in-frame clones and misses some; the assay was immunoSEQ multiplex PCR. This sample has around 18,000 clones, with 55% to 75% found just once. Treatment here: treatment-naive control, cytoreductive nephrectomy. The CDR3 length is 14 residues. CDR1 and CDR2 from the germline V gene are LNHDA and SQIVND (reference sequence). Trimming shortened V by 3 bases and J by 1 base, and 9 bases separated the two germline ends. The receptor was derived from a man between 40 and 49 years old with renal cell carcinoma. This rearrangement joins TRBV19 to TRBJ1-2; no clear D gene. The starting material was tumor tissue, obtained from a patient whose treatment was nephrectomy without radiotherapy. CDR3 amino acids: CASSIRGSNYGYTF. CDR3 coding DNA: TGTGCCAGTAGTATTAGAGGGAGTAACTATGGCTACACCTTC.